This T cell receptor (beta chain) appears in the sequencing data of a study of blood T cells in healthy people across ages. Study at large: Every two T cells gave about one barcoded beta molecule via template switching.

Samples each yielded at least 6 micrograms of total RNA. The CDR3 length is 14 residues. Per germline, CDR1 SGHKS and CDR2 YYEKEE (reference sequence). On this clonotype: At one boundary the junction diverges from the germline segment, which might be a read error.

Alongside a J-beta primer mix, a sample-barcoded 5' primer served in a second PCR lasting about 7 to 12 cycles. The authors tagged each cDNA molecule using a template-switch adaptor with 12 random nucleotides. All samples gave at least 2.5 million CDR3-containing paired-end reads. TCRdb reprocessed the 5' RACE reads via MiXCR and lists one record per CDR3 protein. The sample records 500,000 to 700,000 distinct CDR3 sequences, about 30% being singletons. Sequenced input: blood. V gene TRBV5-5 combines with J gene TRBJ2-1; weak D call: TRBD1 (6 bases). This TCR came from a woman at least 80 years old in good health. CDR3 sequence: CVSSPDRNYNEQFF. CDR3 DNA: TGTGTCAGCAGCCCGGACAGAAACTACAATGAGCAGTTCTTC.